The 10 T cell receptor beta chains listed next were all sequenced from one sample in a study of OX40 agonist ivuxolimab in advanced cancers. Sequencing used immunoSEQ multiplex PCR; TCRdb keeps in-frame clones, though not all of them. The sample lists 100,000 to 150,000 clones, 85% to 95% occurring once. The input for sequencing was CD4+ or CD8+ T cells sorted from blood, taken in a trial of the OX40 agonist ivuxolimab. The receptors stem from an adult with an advanced solid tumor such as melanoma, head and neck, liver or kidney cancer.

The chain joins TRBV6-6 to TRBJ2-1; the match to TRBD1 covers 7 bases. Germline lookup yields CDR1 MNHNY and CDR2 SVGAGI (reference sequence). V trimming: 4 bases; J trimming: 4 bases; junction bases outside the gene matches: 7. The CDR3 is made up of 15 amino acids. The CDR3 nucleotides read TGTGCCAGCAGTTTGGCCGGGACAGCTTACAATGAGCAGTTCTTC. It translates to CASSLAGTAYNEQFF.

The chain couples TRBV9 to TRBJ2-2; the D call may be TRBD1 or TRBD2 (6 bases each). Germline V gene lookup returns CDR1 SGDLS and CDR2 YYNGEE. This CDR3 is 15 amino acids long. Between the trimmed V and J ends, which lost 0 bases and 6 bases, there was a span of 12 bases. CDR3 coding DNA: TGTGCCAGCAGCGTAGAGGGGGGAAGCGCCGGGGAGCTGTTTTTT. Translated, it gives CASSVEGGSAGELFF.

The rearrangement uses TRBV28 and TRBJ2-7, with TRBD2 identical over 7 bases. Germline lookup yields CDR1 MDHEN and CDR2 SYDVKM. This CDR3 has 15 amino acids. Trimming at V came to 6 bases and at J to 0 bases, leaving 8 bases not matched to a gene. The CDR3 loop reads CASRSSGGSSYEQYF. The CDR3 coding sequence is TGTGCCAGCAGGTCTAGCGGTGGGTCCTCCTACGAGCAGTACTTC.

The V and J genes are TRBV19 and TRBJ2-1; 7 positions match TRBD2. V shed 5 bases, J shed 1 base, and the junction held 5 bases outside the gene matches. The CDR3 is made up of 15 amino acids. Germline CDR1 LNHDA, CDR2 SQIVND (reference sequence). Written as DNA, the CDR3 is TGTGCCAGTAGTCCCAGCGGGATTTCCTACAATGAGCAGTTCTTC. Residues: CASSPSGISYNEQFF.

The rearrangement joins TRBV5-6 to TRBJ2-1; D is unclear. The CDR3 totals 11 residues. Germline V gives CDR1 SGHDT, CDR2 YYEEEE. Trimming took off 5 bases at V and 8 bases at J, with 8 bases between the two ends. CDR3: CASRLIDEQFF. CDR3 coding DNA: TGTGCCAGCAGGTTGATCGATGAGCAGTTCTTC.

This chain connects TRBV7-8 to TRBJ2-7; D is unresolved. CDR3 length: 14 amino acids. The V and J ends lost 1 base and 0 bases respectively, with 7 bases between them. Germline V lookup: CDR1 SGHVS, CDR2 FQNEAQ. The CDR3 region has the DNA TGTGCCAGCAGCTTAGATCACAGCTCCTACGAGCAGTACTTC. Translating gives CASSLDHSSYEQYF.

The chain carries TRBV29-1 and TRBJ1-2, with no clear D. Germline values: CDR1 SQVTM, CDR2 ANQGSEA. The V end was cut by 2 bases, the J end by 8 bases, with 6 bases between. There are 10 residues in the CDR3. The CDR3 DNA follows: TGCAGCGTTGAATACAGCGGCTACACCTTC. It encodes CSVEYSGYTF.

The chain joins TRBV6-5 to TRBJ1-2; D is unclear. Looked up from germline, CDR1 is MNHEY and CDR2 is SVGAGI. The V and J ends lost 4 bases and 3 bases respectively, with 15 bases between them. The CDR3 consists of 15 residues. CDR3 DNA: TGTGCCAGCAGTTCCACGAACGGGAGGTACTATGGCTACACCTTC. Translating gives CASSSTNGRYYGYTF.

The V gene is TRBV19, the J gene TRBJ2-7, with D tentatively TRBD1 (5 bases). The germline V gene has CDR1 LNHDA and CDR2 SQIVND (reference sequence). CDR3 length: 15 amino acids. V was pared by 0 bases and J by 2 bases, with 11 bases between. The CDR3 DNA follows: TGTGCCAGTAGTATAGAAGCAGGGCGAGCCTACGAGCAGTACTTC. Translated, it gives CASSIEAGRAYEQYF.

This chain uses TRBV7-3 with TRBJ2-1, with D perhaps matching TRBD2 (5 bases). The CDR3 length is 15 residues. Germline CDR1 is SGHTA and CDR2 is FQGTGA. Trimming stripped 2 bases from V and 6 bases from J, with 14 bases between. CDR3 protein: CASSLLSAVLNEQFF. Written as DNA, the CDR3 is TGTGCCAGCAGCTTACTCTCAGCGGTACTCAATGAGCAGTTCTTC.